The rows below give T cell receptor beta chains drawn from one sample of a study of human T cells and chemical hapten exposure. TCRdb re-called the RACE reads with MiXCR, one entry per CDR3 protein. The table records about 160,000 distinct CDR3 sequences, around a quarter of them present only once. Source: whole blood, taken in connection with sensitization to the hapten diphenylcyclopropenone (DPC). The receptor set was obtained from a woman between 18 and 29 years old with alopecia areata. Some clones in this sample may be carry-over from other donors' samples. Both conserved end residues are part of each CDR3.

v_gene	len	j_gene	CDR3aa
TRBV21-1	15	TRBJ2-1	CASSKVETPTTEQFF
TRBV4-1	14	TRBJ1-5	CASSQLGGIQPQHF
TRBV15	16	TRBJ1-2	CATGEGGSARGYGYTF
TRBV7-2	16	TRBJ1-6	CASSLAGGSYNSPLHF
TRBV5-1	13	TRBJ1-2	CASRHASYYGYTF
TRBV4-3	14	TRBJ2-7	CASSQFAGSYEQYF
TRBV24-1	13	TRBJ1-5	CATSDLLGKPQHF
TRBV29-1	12	TRBJ1-1	CSGNRGNTEAFF
TRBV30	13	TRBJ2-3	CAWSAGLADTQYF
TRBV7-2	16	TRBJ2-5	CASSFERTLPLGTQYF
TRBV4-1	14	TRBJ2-7	CASSQDPTGYEQYF
TRBV20-1	15	TRBJ2-7	CSARDIQGESYEQYF
TRBV12-3/TRBV12-4	13	TRBJ1-1	CASSQQGGLEAFF
TRBV11-2	16	TRBJ1-6	CASSLGSWTGGSPLHF
TRBV27	13	TRBJ1-1	CASSLGPDTEAFF
TRBV3-1	14	TRBJ2-7	CASSPGTGEYEQYF
TRBV4-3	17	TRBJ2-1	CASSQDWASGSYNEQFF
TRBV9	14	TRBJ1-1	CASSPVLSNTEAFF
TRBV2	13	TRBJ1-2	CASTVATNYGYTF
TRBV12-3/TRBV12-4	19	TRBJ2-1	CASSAISGTGSTRGGEQFF
TRBV24-1	12	TRBJ2-1	CATSDSPGREFF
TRBV7-2	15	TRBJ1-4	CASSLAGQGAEKLFF
TRBV5-4	15	TRBJ2-3	CASSPRTGRTDTQYF
TRBV29-1	11	TRBJ1-1	CSVAPGTEAFF
TRBV18	15	TRBJ1-1	CASSPPFDKNTEAFF
TRBV2	12	TRBJ2-3	CASSPRQGTQYF
TRBV4-2	14	TRBJ1-3	CASSQGGPGNTIYF